These T cell receptor beta chains were read from a single sample in a study of shared clonotypes between healthy human individuals. The table came from immunoSEQ multiplex PCR; TCRdb's copy has only in-frame clones and leaves some out. The data hold fewer than 400,000 clones, with 74% observed a single time. The specimen was memory CD4+ T cells sorted from blood. The receptors shown here come from a man aged 25 to 45 in good health. Each CDR3 is given with its conserved first and last residue. D genes are given only for firm matches. Size tells how often a clone was seen (once, few, many) or the class of an expanded clone, and some rows leave it out.

J	D	V	size	DNA	CDR3
TRBJ2-3	.	TRBV7-2	.	TGTGCCAGCAGCTCAGCGGTGAGCACAGATACGCAGTATTTT	CASSSAVSTDTQYF
TRBJ2-2	TRBD1	TRBV14	many	TGTGCCAGCAGCTTAACCGTAAGGGGGCTTTCAACCGGGGAGCTGTTTTTT	CASSLTVRGLSTGELFF
TRBJ2-2	TRBD1	TRBV9	.	TGTGCCAGCAGCGTATGGGACAGCCTGAACACCGGGGAGCTGTTTTTT	CASSVWDSLNTGELFF
TRBJ2-7	.	TRBV7-9	.	TGTGCCAGCAGCTTGAGGCGGGTTGACGAGCAGTACTTC	CASSLRRVDEQYF
TRBJ2-7	TRBD2	TRBV5-1	.	TGCGCCAGCAGCCCCGGACTAGCGGGTGAGCAGTACTTC	CASSPGLAGEQYF
TRBJ1-1	.	TRBV18	.	TGTGCCAGCTCAGCCCTAGGGAACACTGAAGCTTTCTTT	CASSALGNTEAFF
TRBJ2-5	.	TRBV5-5	.	TGTGCCAGCAGTTTCTTCGAGGAGACCCAGTACTTC	CASSFFEETQYF
TRBJ2-2	.	TRBV7-6	.	TGTGCCAGCAGCTCTAGCCCGGGGAACCTCGGGGGGGAGCTGTTTTTT	CASSSSPGNLGGELFF
TRBJ2-7	.	TRBV4-1	.	TGCGCCAGCAGCCTAGAGTGGCGAGCGAACGAGCAGTACTTC	CASSLEWRANEQYF
TRBJ2-1	.	TRBV28	many	TGTGCCAGCAGCCAAGACCGGGACATCCGTAGCAATGAGCAGTTCTTC	CASSQDRDIRSNEQFF
TRBJ1-5	.	TRBV9	.	TGTGCCAGCAGCTCCCTGGGGAGCAATCAGCCCCAGCATTTT	CASSSLGSNQPQHF
TRBJ2-5	.	TRBV5-1	.	TGCGCCAGCGGGCCAGGGAGCGCACCTGGGGCCCAGTACTTC	CASGPGSAPGAQYF
TRBJ2-7	.	TRBV11-3	.	TGTGCCAGCAGCTTACCCACAAAGAGCTACGAGCAGTACTTC	CASSLPTKSYEQYF
TRBJ2-1	.	TRBV9	.	TGTGCCAGCAGCGTCCAGGGGGGCGTGACTAGCGTCTACAATGAGCAGTTCTTC	CASSVQGGVTSVYNEQFF
TRBJ2-3	TRBD1	TRBV6-5	.	TGTGCCAGCGGGGATACAGGGGGCGCGGGAGATACGCAGTATTTT	CASGDTGGAGDTQYF
TRBJ2-3	TRBD1	TRBV11-1	.	TGTGCCACCTACTCGCGAAGGGGGCAAGAGTCAGATACGCAGTATTTT	CATYSRRGQESDTQYF
TRBJ2-5	.	TRBV2	.	TGTGCCAGCAGTCGGTCCCAAGAGACCCAGTACTTC	CASSRSQETQYF
TRBJ1-2	TRBD1	TRBV2	.	TGTGCCAGCAGCCAGACAGGGGTTAATGGCTACACCTTC	CASSQTGVNGYTF
TRBJ1-2	.	TRBV19	.	TGTGCCAGCCTCGACGGACGGAACTATGGCTACACCTTC	CASLDGRNYGYTF
TRBJ2-7	.	TRBV12-2	.	TGTGCAAGTCGCTTATATCAGGGGCGCCCCTACGAGCAGTACTTC	CASRLYQGRPYEQYF
TRBJ2-3	TRBD1	TRBV29-1	.	TGCAGCGTTGAACCCCGGGACAGGGTTGCAGATGCGCAGTATTTT	CSVEPRDRVADAQYF
TRBJ1-3	.	TRBV28	.	TGTGCCAGCGGATCCGGAGGCGCTGGAAACACCATATATTTT	CASGSGGAGNTIYF
TRBJ1-5	TRBD1	TRBV6-1	.	TGTGCCAGCAGAGCGACAGGGGGGGATCAGCCCCAGCATTTT	CASRATGGDQPQHF
TRBJ2-3	TRBD2	TRBV18	.	TGTGCCAGCTCACCCCCTAGCGGGAGGTCAGATACGCAGTATTTT	CASSPPSGRSDTQYF
TRBJ2-5	.	TRBV18	.	TGTGCCAGCTCACCACAGGGGAGAGAGACCCAGTACTTC	CASSPQGRETQYF
TRBJ2-1	TRBD1	TRBV11-1	.	TGTGCCAGCAGCTTTGAGGACAGGAGTAACAATGAGCAGTTCTTC	CASSFEDRSNNEQFF
TRBJ1-5	TRBD1	TRBV28	once	TGTGCCAGCAGTTCGGAACCCGCGAGACAGGGTATGAATCAGCCCCAGCATTTT	CASSSEPARQGMNQPQHF
TRBJ1-1	.	TRBV29-1	.	TGCAGCGTTGCCCGGGGGCGGGAGACTGAAGCTTTCTTT	CSVARGRETEAFF
TRBJ2-7	.	TRBV5-4	.	TGTGCCAGCAGCTTGTCGGGACTTGACTCCTACGAGCAGTACTTC	CASSLSGLDSYEQYF
TRBJ1-6	.	TRBV5-4	.	TGTGCCAGCAGCTTGAAGGGGATTAATTCACCCCTCCACTTT	CASSLKGINSPLHF
TRBJ1-3	TRBD1	TRBV29-1	.	TGCAGCGTTGGTTGGGGACAGGGGAAGGGGAACACCATATATTTT	CSVGWGQGKGNTIYF
TRBJ2-1	TRBD1	TRBV2	once	TGTGCCAGCACCGGACAGGGATATTTTGTGGGAGAGCAGTTCTTC	CASTGQGYFVGEQFF
TRBJ1-3	.	TRBV4-3	.	TGCGCCAGCAGCCCGTCCCCTGGAAACACCATATATTTT	CASSPSPGNTIYF
TRBJ1-1	TRBD1	TRBV6-4	.	TGTGCCAGCAGTTCCCAGGGGGCCACTGAAGCTTTCTTT	CASSSQGATEAFF
TRBJ2-1	.	TRBV18	.	TGTGCCAGCTCACCATCGCTAGCGCAGGGCAATGAGCAGTTCTTC	CASSPSLAQGNEQFF
TRBJ2-6	.	TRBV5-5	once	TGTGCCAGCAGCTATCGACAGACTTCTGGGGCCAACGTCCTGACTTTC	CASSYRQTSGANVLTF
TRBJ2-1	.	TRBV19	.	TGTGCCAGTAGTCGGGCGTTTAGCTCCTACAATGAGCAGTTCTTC	CASSRAFSSYNEQFF
TRBJ2-7	.	TRBV7-6	many	TGTGCCAGCAGCTCACAGGGTTCCTACGAGCAGTACTTC	CASSSQGSYEQYF
TRBJ2-2	TRBD1	TRBV4-3	.	TGCGCCAGCAGCCTACAACAGGGGGGGAACACCGGGGAGCTGTTTTTT	CASSLQQGGNTGELFF
TRBJ1-1	.	TRBV11-1	.	TGTGCCAGCAGCTTACAGGGACCGAGGAACACTGAAGCTTTCTTT	CASSLQGPRNTEAFF
TRBJ2-5	TRBD1	TRBV15	.	TGTGCCACCAGATCAGGGACAGTCACGGAGACCCAGTACTTC	CATRSGTVTETQYF
TRBJ2-7	TRBD1	TRBV10-2	few	TGCGCCAGCAGACTGAGGACAGGGTACCAATACGAGCAGTACTTC	CASRLRTGYQYEQYF
TRBJ1-5	.	TRBV6-1	.	TGTGCCAGCAGTATCAGGGAAGGGGGATCCGCACATTTT	CASSIREGGSAHF
TRBJ2-2	TRBD2	TRBV29-1	.	TGCAGCGTTGGACTAGCGGGAGCGGGCGGGGAGCTGTTTTTT	CSVGLAGAGGELFF
TRBJ2-7	.	TRBV11-2	.	TGTGCCAGCAGCTTACGGATGGTTCACGAGCAGTACTTC	CASSLRMVHEQYF
TRBJ2-2	.	TRBV11-3	.	TGTGCCAGCAGCTTAGCGGGGAACACCGGGGAGCTGTTTTTT	CASSLAGNTGELFF
TRBJ1-3	TRBD1	TRBV2	.	TGTGCCAGCAGTGGTATAGGGGGCGGAAACACCATATATTTT	CASSGIGGGNTIYF
TRBJ2-1	.	TRBV5-1	.	TGCGCCAGCAGCTTGCCGCAATCGGATGAGCAGTTCTTC	CASSLPQSDEQFF
TRBJ1-1	.	TRBV28	.	TGTGCCAGCAGTTCGAGGCCCCTTGGCGTTGGGGTCACTGAAGCTTTCTTT	CASSSRPLGVGVTEAFF
TRBJ2-3	.	TRBV30	.	TGTGCCTGGAATCCCAACACAGATACGCAGTATTTT	CAWNPNTDTQYF
TRBJ2-5	.	TRBV18	once	TGTGCCAGCTCCAAGGAAGTAGAGACCCAGTACTTC	CASSKEVETQYF
TRBJ2-7	.	TRBV4-3	.	TGCGCCAGCAGCCGCGGAAGGGGGGCTCCCCACGAGCAGTACTTC	CASSRGRGAPHEQYF
TRBJ2-5	.	TRBV5-5	.	TGTGCCAGCAGCCCTGGGGTGACTGAGACCCAGTACTTC	CASSPGVTETQYF
TRBJ2-7	.	TRBV19	few	TGTGCCAGTAGTATAGCCGACGGTATGGGCTACGAGCAGTACTTC	CASSIADGMGYEQYF
TRBJ2-1	TRBD2	TRBV7-2	.	TGTGCCAGCAGCGTTGACGGGACTAGCGGGTACAATGAGCAGTTCTTC	CASSVDGTSGYNEQFF